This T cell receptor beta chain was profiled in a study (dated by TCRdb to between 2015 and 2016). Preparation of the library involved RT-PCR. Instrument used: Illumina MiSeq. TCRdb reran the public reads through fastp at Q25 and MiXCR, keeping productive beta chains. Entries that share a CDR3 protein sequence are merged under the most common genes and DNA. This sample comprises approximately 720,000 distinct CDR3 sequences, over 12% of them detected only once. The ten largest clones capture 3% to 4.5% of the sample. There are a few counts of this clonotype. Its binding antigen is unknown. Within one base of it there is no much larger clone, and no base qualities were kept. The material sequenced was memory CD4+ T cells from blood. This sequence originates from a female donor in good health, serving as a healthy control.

Here the CDR3 is given as CASSTGTSREQYF. The DNA sequence is TGCGCCAGCAGCACCGGGACTAGTCGGGAGCAGTACTTC. The rearranged segments are TRBV5-1 and TRBJ2-7, and 8 junction bases match TRBD2. The CDR3 covers 13 residues, taking in both the cysteine and the phenylalanine. The CDR3 DNA has 39 bases and is translated from base 1. From a lookup of the germline V gene, CDR1 and CDR2 are SGHRS and YFSETQ. The germline V and J ends show losses of 4 bases and 7 bases respectively, and no gene match explains 7 bases of the junction.